This TCR beta chain originates from a study of blood T cell repertoires in COVID-19. Germline loops: CDR1 SEHNR, CDR2 FQNEAQ (reference sequence). The CDR3 sequence is 18 residues long. Trimming pared 1 base from V and 0 bases from J, leaving 16 bases between. Sequencing was performed with immunoSEQ multiplex PCR; in TCRdb, only in-frame clones are kept and a portion is missing. The table includes 350,000 to 550,000 clones, more than 85% detected once. This clone was seen just once. The sequence derives from a young woman with acute or convalescent COVID-19. Sequencing input: peripheral blood. The chain recombines TRBV7-9 with TRBJ1-5; possibly TRBD1 for D (6 bases). This CDR3 reads CASSLVSGEGNSNQPQHF. DNA of the CDR3: TGTGCCAGCAGCTTAGTGTCAGGGGAAGGGAATAGCAATCAGCCCCAGCATTTT.